These 22 T cell receptor beta chains originate from one sample sequenced in a study of long-term antiretroviral therapy in people with HIV. Sequencing used immunoSEQ v3.0 at survey level. Assay used: immunoSEQ multiplex PCR; TCRdb lists only in-frame clones, some missing. The profile shows nearly 50,000 clones, around 84% of them singletons. The sequences come from unsorted PBMCs, collected 0.8 years after starting antiretroviral therapy. Receptors were obtained from a woman younger than 30 with HIV.

CDR3 residues: CASSKTGRVTDTQYF. In DNA form, the CDR3 reads TGTGCCAGCAGTAAGACAGGGAGGGTCACAGATACGCAGTATTTT. The V gene is TRBV28, the J gene TRBJ2-3; the D gene could be TRBD1 or TRBD2 (7 bases each). Deletions cut 5 bases from V and 2 bases from J, with 14 bases between. Germline V gene data show CDR1 as MDHEN and CDR2 as SYDVKM. CDR3 length: 15 amino acids.

The count of this clone is one. J is TRBJ2-5 and V is TRBV7-9; 10 positions agree with TRBD2. The length of the CDR3 is 17 residues. Per germline, CDR1 SEHNR and CDR2 FQNEAQ (reference sequence). Trimming at V came to 1 base and at J to 9 bases, leaving 14 bases not matched to a gene. CDR3 protein: CASSLGGAGGPVGAQYF. CDR3 DNA: TGTGCCAGCAGCTTAGGGGGAGCGGGAGGGCCGGTTGGTGCCCAGTACTTC.

The gene calls are TRBV19 and TRBJ2-7; 14 bases agree with TRBD2. The CDR3 runs to 19 residues. With 1 base clipped from V and 4 bases from J, the junction kept 12 bases outside the gene matches. Germline-derived CDR1 and CDR2 are LNHDA and SQIVND (reference sequence). The CDR3 here is CASSIAFGGLAGVEYEQYF. The CDR3 DNA follows: TGTGCCAGTAGTATAGCTTTCGGGGGACTAGCGGGAGTAGAGTACGAGCAGTACTTC. Full variable domain (missing parts from reference TRBV19 and TRBJ2-7): DGGITQSPKYLFRKEGQNVTLSCEQNLNHDAMYWYRQDPGQGLRLIYYSQIVNDFQKGDIAEGYSVSREKKESFPLTVTSAQKNPTAFYLCASSIAFGGLAGVEYEQYFGPGTRLTVT.

This clone was seen only once. The chain recombines TRBV11-2 with TRBJ1-5; D is perhaps TRBD1 (5 bases). Germline CDR1 and CDR2: SGHAT and FQNNGV. Trimming took 1 base from V and 4 from J, leaving 11 bases between them. The CDR3 has 15 amino acids. The CDR3 nucleotides read TGTGCCAGCAGCTTAGCTGGGGGAGAGAATCAGCCCCAGCATTTT. Translating it yields CASSLAGGENQPQHF. Full variable domain (rest looked up from reference TRBV11-2 and TRBJ1-5): EAGVAQSPRYKIIEKRQSVAFWCNPISGHATLYWYQQILGQGPKLLIQFQNNGVVDDSQLPKDRFSAERLKGVDSTLKIQPAKLEDSAVYLCASSLAGGENQPQHFGDGTRLSIL.

The gene calls are TRBV13 and TRBJ2-7, with no clear D. Germline loops: CDR1 PRHDT, CDR2 FYEKMQ (reference sequence). This CDR3 has 14 amino acids. Trimming took off 2 bases at V and 3 bases at J, with 11 bases between the two ends. The CDR3 protein is CASSLSTRDYEQYF. Here the CDR3 DNA reads TGTGCCAGCAGCTTAAGTACCCGCGACTACGAGCAGTACTTC.

This chain joins TRBV28 and TRBJ2-4; 8 bases are shared with TRBD2. Germline V gives CDR1 MDHEN, CDR2 SYDVKM. The CDR3 length is 16 residues. V lost 5 bases to trimming and J lost 2 bases; unmatched junction nucleotides: 8. The CDR3 coding sequence is TGTGCCAGCAGTGAGGCTAGCGGGTCATCCAAAAACATTCAGTACTTC. Translating it yields CASSEASGSSKNIQYF. The full variable domain, in which reference TRBV28 and TRBJ2-4 provide the parts outside the CDR3, is DVKVTQSSRYLVKRTGEKVFLECVQDMDHENMFWYRQDPGLGLRLIYFSYDVKMKEKGDIPEGYSVSREKKERFSLILESASTNQTSMYLCASSEASGSSKNIQYFGAGTRLSVL.

The J gene is TRBJ1-1, the V gene TRBV7-2, with TRBD1 matching over 9 bases. The CDR3 totals 18 residues. After removal of 4 bases from V and 6 bases from J, the junction contained 18 bases not matched to a gene. Germline CDR1 is SGHTA and CDR2 is FQGNSA. CDR3 coding DNA: TGTGCCAGCAGCTGGGACAGGGCGGGTGTATGGAAGAGCGCTGAAGCTTTCTTT. Residues: CASSWDRAGVWKSAEAFF.

The chain links TRBV6-5 to TRBJ2-7; D remains unclear. Germline loops: CDR1 MNHEY, CDR2 SVGAGI. The CDR3 runs to 14 residues. Trimming removed 6 bases from V and 2 bases from J, with 14 bases in between. The CDR3 here is CASSLAGSPYEQYF. CDR3 in DNA: TGTGCCAGCAGCCTGGCTGGATCTCCCTACGAGCAGTACTTC.

The rearrangement links TRBV7-6 to TRBJ2-1; 8 bases line up with TRBD2. The CDR3 spans 17 residues. Losses at the gene ends were 5 bases for V and 7 bases for J; bases not matched to a gene: 16. Germline CDR1 SGHVS, CDR2 FNYEAQ. The CDR3 protein is CASSQEIIAGRWNEQFF. CDR3 DNA sequence: TGTGCCAGCAGCCAAGAGATAATAGCGGGACGGTGGAATGAGCAGTTCTTC.

The chain is built from TRBV18 and TRBJ1-1, with 8 bases aligning to TRBD1. Germline CDR1 KGHSH, CDR2 LQKENI. This CDR3 has 16 residues. V gave up 1 base and J gave up 5 bases; unmatched junction bases: 9. CDR3 in amino acids: CASSPQPGGAYTEAFF. In nucleotides, the CDR3 is TGTGCCAGCTCACCACAGCCAGGGGGCGCGTATACTGAAGCTTTCTTT. The full variable domain, rest sourced from reference TRBV18 and TRBJ1-1, is NAGVMQNPRHLVRRRGQEARLRCSPMKGHSHVYWYRQLPEEGLKFMVYLQKENIIDESGMPKERFSAEFPKEGPSILRIQQVVRGDSAAYFCASSPQPGGAYTEAFFGQGTRLTVV.

J is TRBJ2-5 and V is TRBV5-1, with D perhaps TRBD1 or TRBD2 (5 bases each). Trimming cost V 4 bases and J 4 bases, with 14 bases left between them. Germline V lookup: CDR1 SGHRS, CDR2 YFSETQ. The CDR3 is 14 residues long. The CDR3 reads CASSPGTVSETQYF. The CDR3 DNA follows: TGCGCCAGCAGCCCTGGGACCGTTTCAGAGACCCAGTACTTC.

The chain combines TRBV15 with TRBJ2-1; tentative D call: TRBD2 (6 bases). Trimming shortened V by 4 bases and J by 9 bases, and 22 bases separated the two germline ends. There are 16 residues in the CDR3. The V gene's germline CDR1 is LNHNV and CDR2 YYDKDF (reference sequence). This CDR3 is CATSNAGRGGGSEQFF. In DNA form, the CDR3 reads TGTGCCACCAGCAATGCGGGTCGGGGAGGAGGAAGTGAGCAGTTCTTC. The full variable domain, in which reference TRBV15 and TRBJ2-1 provide the parts outside the CDR3, is DAMVIQNPRYQVTQFGKPVTLSCSQTLNHNVMYWYQQKSSQAPKLLFHYYDKDFNNEADTPDNFQSRRPNTSFCFLDIRSPGLGDTAMYLCATSNAGRGGGSEQFFGPGTRLTVL.

The V call is TRBV6-5, the J call TRBJ1-5, with D perhaps TRBD1 (5 bases). The V end was cut by 5 bases, the J end by 3 bases, with 14 bases between. Germline CDR1 reads MNHEY; CDR2 reads SVGAGI. The CDR3 has 15 amino acids. As DNA, the CDR3 is TGTGCCAGCAGTAGACAACAGGACCCCAATCAGCCCCAGCATTTT. It codes for CASSRQQDPNQPQHF.

The chain couples TRBV15 to TRBJ2-4, with TRBD1 matching over 9 bases. The CDR3 extends over 18 amino acids. Germline CDR1 reads LNHNV; CDR2 reads YYDKDF (reference sequence). With 5 bases clipped from V and 1 base from J, the junction kept 12 bases outside the gene matches. The CDR3 loop reads CATSRSGTGRFAKNIQYF. DNA for the CDR3: TGTGCCACCAGCCGATCAGGGACAGGGCGATTCGCCAAAAACATTCAGTACTTC.

The rearrangement links TRBV6-4 to TRBJ2-1; no definite D call. The ends were cut back, 2 bases at V and 0 bases at J, with 8 bases in the middle. Looked up from germline, CDR1 is MRHNA and CDR2 is SNTAGT. CDR3 length equals 15 residues. The CDR3 loop is CASSDRRSSYNEQFF. CDR3 DNA sequence: TGTGCCAGCAGTGACCGACGGAGCTCCTACAATGAGCAGTTCTTC.

This clone was seen only once. CDR3 sequence: CASSPTSDTQYF. As DNA, the CDR3 is TGTGCCAGCAGTCCCACATCAGATACGCAGTATTTT. The chain combines TRBV2 with TRBJ2-3; no reliable D call. V lost 5 bases, J lost 4 bases, and 7 bases lay in between. Germline-derived CDR1 and CDR2 are SNHLY and FYNNEI. The CDR3 is 12 amino acids.

This clone appeared once. The chain couples TRBV9 to TRBJ2-7, with 8 nucleotides matching TRBD2. Germline V gene sequence: CDR1 SGDLS, CDR2 YYNGEE. There are 16 residues in the CDR3. V lost 4 bases, J lost 5 bases, and 14 bases stayed unmatched. CDR3 amino acids: CASSPFGGGFQNEQYF. CDR3 nucleotide sequence: TGTGCCAGCAGCCCATTCGGGGGGGGGTTCCAAAACGAGCAGTACTTC. Together with reference TRBV9 and TRBJ2-7, the CDR3 gives the full variable domain: DSGVTQTPKHLITATGQRVTLRCSPRSGDLSVYWYQQSLDQGLQFLIQYYNGEERAKGNILERFSAQQFPDLHSELNLSSLELGDSALYFCASSPFGGGFQNEQYFGPGTRLTVT.

The rearrangement uses TRBV7-9 and TRBJ2-5, with D unresolved. This CDR3 is built from 13 residues. Germline V gives CDR1 SEHNR, CDR2 FQNEAQ (reference sequence). V was trimmed by 1 base and J by 1 base, leaving 4 bases between them. The CDR3 DNA is TGTGCCAGCAGCTTAGGGGGCCAAGAGACCCAGTACTTC. Protein: CASSLGGQETQYF.

The chain carries TRBV6-5 and TRBJ2-5; the match to TRBD2 covers 8 bases. The ends lost 6 bases at V and 2 bases at J; junction bases unmatched: 8. The CDR3 loop spans 15 amino acids. In germline, CDR1 is MNHEY, CDR2 SVGAGI. DNA of the CDR3: TGTGCCAGCAGACAAGGACTAGCTTCTCAAGAGACCCAGTACTTC. Translating gives CASRQGLASQETQYF.

This chain connects TRBV5-1 to TRBJ2-3; a possible D gene is TRBD2 (5 bases). The germline gives CDR1 SGHRS, CDR2 YFSETQ. Trimming left V 2 bases short and J 2 bases short, with 27 bases between. This CDR3 has 20 residues. The CDR3 loop reads CASSFPFYGSQVGNTDTQYF. The CDR3 DNA follows: TGCGCCAGCAGCTTCCCATTTTACGGTTCTCAGGTCGGGAACACAGATACGCAGTATTTT.

This chain connects TRBV27 to TRBJ2-7, with 7 bases fitting TRBD1. The CDR3 totals 13 residues. With V trimmed by 5 bases and J by 3 bases, 4 bases remained unmatched. In germline, CDR1 is MNHEY, CDR2 SMNVEV (reference sequence). The CDR3 DNA is TGTGCCAGCAGTCCAGGGGGAAGCTACGAGCAGTACTTC. It translates to CASSPGGSYEQYF.

The chain combines TRBV15 with TRBJ2-5; the match to TRBD2 covers 11 bases. The CDR3 has 13 amino acids. Germline V lookup: CDR1 LNHNV, CDR2 YYDKDF (reference sequence). V lost 8 bases and J lost 5; bases outside the gene matches: 4. The CDR3 region has the DNA TGTGCCACCCAACTAGCGGGAGATGAGACCCAGTACTTC. It yields the protein CATQLAGDETQYF.